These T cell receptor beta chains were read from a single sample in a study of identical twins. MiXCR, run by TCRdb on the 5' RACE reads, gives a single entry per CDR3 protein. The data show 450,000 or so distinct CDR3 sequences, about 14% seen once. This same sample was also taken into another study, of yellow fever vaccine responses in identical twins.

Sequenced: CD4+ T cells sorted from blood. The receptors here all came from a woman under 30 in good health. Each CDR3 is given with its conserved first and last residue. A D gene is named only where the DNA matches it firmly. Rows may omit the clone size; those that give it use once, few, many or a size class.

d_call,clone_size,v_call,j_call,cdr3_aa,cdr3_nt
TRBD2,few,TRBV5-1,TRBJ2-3,CASSSSGGSGDTQYF,TGCGCCAGCAGCTCCTCGGGCGGGAGTGGGGATACGCAGTATTTT
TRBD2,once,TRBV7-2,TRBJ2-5,CASSFFPGGQETQYF,TGTGCCAGCAGCTTCTTCCCGGGGGGCCAAGAGACCCAGTACTTC
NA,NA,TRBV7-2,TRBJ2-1,CASSSPPRGSYNEQFF,TGTGCCAGCAGCTCACCTCCCAGGGGCTCTTACAATGAGCAGTTCTTC
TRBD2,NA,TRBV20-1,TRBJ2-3,CSARVLLAGVGDTQYF,TGCAGTGCTAGAGTCTTACTAGCGGGAGTTGGGGATACGCAGTATTTT
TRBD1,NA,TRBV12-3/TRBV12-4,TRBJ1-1,CASSIDRGTEAFF,TGTGCCAGCAGTATCGACAGGGGCACTGAAGCTTTCTTT
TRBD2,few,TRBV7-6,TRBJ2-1,CASSPRTSGLIRNEQFF,TGTGCCAGCAGCCCGCGGACTAGCGGGCTGATTAGGAATGAGCAGTTCTTC
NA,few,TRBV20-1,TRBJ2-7,CSARYLSSYEQYF,TGCAGTGCTAGATACCTCTCTTCCTACGAGCAGTACTTC
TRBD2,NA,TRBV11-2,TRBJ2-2,CASSLSSREGGELFF,TGTGCCAGCAGCTTATCGTCCAGGGAGGGCGGGGAGCTGTTTTTT
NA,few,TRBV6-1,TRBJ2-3,CASSERRRVGNTDTQYF,TGTGCCAGCAGTGAAAGAAGGCGGGTGGGGAACACAGATACGCAGTATTTT
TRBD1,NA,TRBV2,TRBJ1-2,CASRPSQGALGYTF,TGTGCCAGCAGGCCCTCACAGGGGGCGTTGGGCTACACCTTC
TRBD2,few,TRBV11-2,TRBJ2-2,CASSPIGGRGTTGELFF,TGTGCCAGCAGCCCCATTGGCGGGAGGGGAACGACCGGGGAGCTGTTTTTT
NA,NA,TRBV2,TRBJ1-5,CASRRETGTNQPQHF,TGTGCCAGCAGAAGGGAGACAGGAACTAATCAGCCCCAGCATTTT
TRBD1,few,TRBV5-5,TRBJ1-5,CASSLGGTGNQPQHF,TGTGCCAGCAGCCTTGGCGGGACAGGTAATCAGCCCCAGCATTTT
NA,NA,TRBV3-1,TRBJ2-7,CASSPPATVLYEQYF,TGTGCCAGCAGCCCCCCCGCGACGGTACTCTACGAGCAGTACTTC
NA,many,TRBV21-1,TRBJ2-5,CASSSSGGIPIQETQYF,TGTGCCAGCAGCAGTAGCGGGGGGATACCGATCCAAGAGACCCAGTACTTC
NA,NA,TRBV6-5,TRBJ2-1,CASSYGGQGPYNEQFF,TGTGCCAGCAGTTACGGGGGGCAGGGTCCCTACAATGAGCAGTTCTTC
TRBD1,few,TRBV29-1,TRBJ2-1,CSVSGQEYNEQFF,TGCAGCGTATCGGGACAGGAGTACAATGAGCAGTTCTTC
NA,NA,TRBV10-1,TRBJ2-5,CASSALIGGQETQYF,TGCGCCAGCAGTGCCCTCATAGGGGGTCAAGAGACCCAGTACTTC
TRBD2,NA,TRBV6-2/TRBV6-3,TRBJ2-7,CASSPGTSVFYEQYF,TGTGCCAGCAGTCCCGGGACTAGCGTCTTCTACGAGCAGTACTTC
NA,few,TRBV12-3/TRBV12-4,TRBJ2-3,CASSLGGLTDTQYF,TGTGCCAGCAGTTTAGGGGGGCTCACAGATACGCAGTATTTT
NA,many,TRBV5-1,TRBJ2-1,CASSVDGAYNEQFF,TGCGCCAGCAGCGTGGACGGCGCCTACAATGAGCAGTTCTTC
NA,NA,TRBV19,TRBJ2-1,CASSITGTGDNEQFF,TGTGCCAGTAGTATTACAGGGACGGGCGACAATGAGCAGTTCTTC
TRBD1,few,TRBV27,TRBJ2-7,CASSPQTGALYEQYF,TGTGCCAGCAGTCCTCAGACAGGGGCCCTCTACGAGCAGTACTTC
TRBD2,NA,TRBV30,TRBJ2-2,CAWSVGGSARELFF,TGTGCCTGGAGTGTGGGCGGGAGTGCCCGGGAGCTGTTTTTT
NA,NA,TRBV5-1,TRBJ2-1,CASSAGPDNEQFF,TGCGCCAGCTCCGCGGGACCAGACAATGAGCAGTTCTTC
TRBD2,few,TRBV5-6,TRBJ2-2,CASSLLAGASNTGELFF,TGTGCCAGCAGCCTGCTAGCGGGGGCTTCGAACACCGGGGAGCTGTTTTTT
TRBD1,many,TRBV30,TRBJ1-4,CAWSRQGAGEKLFF,TGTGCCTGGAGCAGACAGGGGGCCGGTGAAAAACTGTTTTTT
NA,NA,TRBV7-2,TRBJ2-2,CASSEVRGSSPGELFF,TGTGCCAGCAGCGAAGTCAGGGGTTCGAGTCCCGGGGAGCTGTTTTTT
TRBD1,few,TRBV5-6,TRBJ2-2,CASSSDRRRTGELFF,TGTGCCAGCAGTTCGGACAGGCGGAGGACCGGGGAGCTGTTTTTT
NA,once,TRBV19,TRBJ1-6,CASSKGLNSPLHF,TGTGCCAGTAGTAAGGGACTCAATTCACCCCTCCACTTT
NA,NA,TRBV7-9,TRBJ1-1,CASSLSARGNTEAFF,TGTGCCAGCAGCTTATCGGCACGGGGGAACACTGAAGCTTTCTTT
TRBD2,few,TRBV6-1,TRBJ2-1,CASRRTSGSDEQFF,TGTGCCAGCAGACGGACTAGCGGGAGTGATGAGCAGTTCTTC
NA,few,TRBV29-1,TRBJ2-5,CSVDCRSLSETQYF,TGCAGCGTTGATTGCCGAAGCCTGTCGGAGACCCAGTACTTC
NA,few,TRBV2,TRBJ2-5,CASSVRPETQYF,TGTGCCAGCAGTGTCAGGCCAGAGACCCAGTACTTC
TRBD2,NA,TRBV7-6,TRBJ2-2,CASSLGVSTQAGGLGELFF,TGTGCCAGCAGCCTGGGCGTAAGCACCCAAGCGGGGGGCCTCGGGGAGCTGTTTTTT
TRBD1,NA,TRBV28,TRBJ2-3,CASSQGTGRVPRGDTQYF,TGTGCCAGCAGTCAAGGGACAGGGAGAGTTCCCCGCGGGGATACGCAGTATTTT
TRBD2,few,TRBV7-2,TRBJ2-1,CASSPPGLAGTNEQFF,TGTGCCAGCAGCCCTCCGGGACTAGCGGGAACGAATGAGCAGTTCTTC
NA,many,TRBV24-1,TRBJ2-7,CATSTDGEQYF,TGTGCCACCAGTACAGACGGCGAGCAGTACTTC
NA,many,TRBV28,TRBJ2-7,CASSLWGGRREQYF,TGTGCCAGCAGTTTATGGGGGGGGCGTCGCGAGCAGTACTTC
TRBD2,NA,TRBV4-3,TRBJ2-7,CASSQGTGGLAGEEKQYF,TGCGCCAGCAGCCAAGGGACAGGGGGACTAGCGGGAGAGGAAAAGCAGTACTTC
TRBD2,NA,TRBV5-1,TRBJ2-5,CASSFTSGIETQYF,TGCGCCAGCAGCTTCACTAGCGGGATAGAGACCCAGTACTTC